The clone carrying this TCR beta chain was observed at least ten times. Antigen: not known. To make TCR beta libraries, researchers used iRepertoire HTBI primers and Arm-PCR of CDR3 regions. Each CDR3 protein is one row after TCRdb ran MiXCR on the multiplex PCR reads. The sample lists 410,000 or so distinct CDR3 sequences; about 15% were seen once. This sample was included in a study of regulatory T cells in long-lasting Graves disease. Regarding the study as a whole: TRBV28, TRBJ1-2 and TRBJ2-5 were segments that persistent disease favored.

Time point of the sample: newly diagnosed GD, antithyroid drugs for less than 3 months. Extracted PBMC RNA gave rise to the TCR library. V gave up 0 bases and J gave up 7 bases, with 8 bases separating them. Germline values: CDR1 SGHKS, CDR2 YYEKEE (reference sequence). There are 13 residues in the CDR3. The sample also formed part of further work on T cells in Graves' hyperthyroidism and ophthalmopathy. That report adds: Absence of ophthalmopathy progression within 18 months defined stable Graves' hyperthyroidism. HTBI primers were used for first-round RT-PCR of the TCR CDR3.

This clonotype originated in a woman under 40 with Graves disease. The specimen was peripheral blood mononuclear cells (PBMCs), collected at new diagnosis, from a patient treated with antithyroid drugs. J is TRBJ2-1 and V is TRBV5-5; no firm D call. CDR3 region: CASSLAVWNEQFF. CDR3 bases: TGTGCCAGCAGCTTGGCGGTATGGAATGAGCAGTTCTTC.